The entry below describes one T cell receptor beta chain. As yet, its antigen is unknown. This record belongs to a study of T cell repertoires in cytomegalovirus infection. Across the whole study: Well-studied HLA-B-restricted CMV epitopes were used in the study alongside recently identified HLA-C-restricted ones. Indications came from public TCR beta signatures; they pointed to CMV infection and to a matching HLA type. Overall study results and limits: Dominant in the ex vivo response were TCR beta clonotypes restricted by HLA-C and specific for CMV. Summed frequency of shared TCR beta families picked out CMV carriers who also had the relevant HLA.

Each CDR3 protein is one row after TCRdb ran MiXCR on the reads. The repertoire holds approximately 990,000 distinct CDR3 sequences, with around 30% as singletons. The receptor comes from a human donor in good health (CMV status not recorded). Some clones in this sample may be carry-over from other donors' samples. The sequences come from cultured CD8+ T cells from PBMCs, collected from culture after CMV antigen stimulation.

The CDR3 loop reads CAISESPQREFGNTIYF. DNA for the CDR3: TGTGCCATCAGTGAGTCGCCCCAAAGAGAATTTGGAAACACCATATATTTT. The rearrangement uses TRBV10-3 and TRBJ1-3; D call uncertain. V dropped 0 bases and J dropped 3 bases, with 15 bases sitting between them. The CDR3 has 17 amino acids. The V gene's germline CDR1 is ENHRY and CDR2 SYGVKD.